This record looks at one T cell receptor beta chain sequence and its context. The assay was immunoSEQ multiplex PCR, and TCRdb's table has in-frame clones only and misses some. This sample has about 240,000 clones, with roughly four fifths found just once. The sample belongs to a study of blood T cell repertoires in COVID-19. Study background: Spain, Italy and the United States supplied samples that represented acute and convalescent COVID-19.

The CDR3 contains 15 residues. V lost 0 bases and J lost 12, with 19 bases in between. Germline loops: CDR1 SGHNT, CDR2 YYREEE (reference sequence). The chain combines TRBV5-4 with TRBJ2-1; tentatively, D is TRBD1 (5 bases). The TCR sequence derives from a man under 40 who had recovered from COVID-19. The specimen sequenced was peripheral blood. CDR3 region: CASSLVKGPTRRQFF. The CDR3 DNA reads TGTGCCAGCAGCTTGGTAAAGGGGCCCACCAGAAGGCAGTTCTTC.